What follows are 6 T cell receptor beta chains derived from one specimen sequenced in a study of PD-L1 blockade in urothelial cancer. Only in-frame clones appear in the TCRdb table, and some are missing; sequencing was by immunoSEQ multiplex PCR. The sample has approximately 52,000 clones; about 80% are singletons. Source: PBMCs, taken around atezolizumab (anti-PD-L1) treatment. All receptors come from a man in his 70s with urothelial cancer.

This clone was detected only a few times. V gene TRBV2 combines with J gene TRBJ1-5; D remains ambiguous. Per the germline V gene, CDR1 is SNHLY and CDR2 is FYNNEI. The CDR3 runs 14 residues. Deletions cut 4 bases from V and 4 bases from J, with 11 bases between. This chain's CDR3 is CASSGMAVNQPQHF. CDR3 in DNA: TGTGCCAGCAGTGGAATGGCAGTGAATCAGCCCCAGCATTTT.

The chain employs TRBV18 and TRBJ2-5; 10 bases line up with TRBD1. Trimming cost V 5 bases and J 4 bases; bases outside gene matches: 7. Germline lookup yields CDR1 KGHSH and CDR2 LQKENI. There are 15 residues in the CDR3. CDR3 nucleotides: TGTGCCAGCTCATCCGGACAGGGGGGGAGAGAGACCCAGTACTTC. This translates into CASSSGQGGRETQYF.

This clone appeared a few times. The genes are TRBV19 and TRBJ2-3, with D perhaps matching TRBD1 (6 bases). Trimming cost V 5 bases and J 3 bases, with 15 bases left between them. The CDR3 has 15 amino acids. Germline values: CDR1 LNHDA, CDR2 SQIVND (reference sequence). The DNA for the CDR3 is TGTGCCAGTAGTCTCGGACAGCGAGAAACAGATACGCAGTATTTT. Residues: CASSLGQRETDTQYF.

The CDR3 coding sequence is TGTGCCAGCAGCCCCCGACAGGGCCTTGACCCCCGTGTTTCCTATGGCTACACCTTC. It is translated as CASSPRQGLDPRVSYGYTF. The chain has TRBV9 and TRBJ1-2, with TRBD1 matching over 7 bases. Germline V lookup: CDR1 SGDLS, CDR2 YYNGEE. This CDR3 is built from 19 residues. The V segment lost 4 bases and the J segment 4 bases; nucleotides outside the gene matches: 22. Full variable domain (rest looked up from reference TRBV9 and TRBJ1-2): DSGVTQTPKHLITATGQRVTLRCSPRSGDLSVYWYQQSLDQGLQFLIQYYNGEERAKGNILERFSAQQFPDLHSELNLSSLELGDSALYFCASSPRQGLDPRVSYGYTFGSGTRLTVV.

The chain employs TRBV7-2 and TRBJ2-5; tentative D call: TRBD1 (5 bases). This CDR3 comprises 13 residues. Deletions cut 0 bases from V and 5 bases from J, with 7 bases between. Per germline, CDR1 SGHTA and CDR2 FQGNSA. CDR3 region: CASSLAGHETQYF. The CDR3 coding sequence is TGTGCCAGCAGCTTAGCGGGGCATGAGACCCAGTACTTC.

The J gene is TRBJ2-1, the V gene TRBV5-1; TRBD2 aligns across 8 bases. CDR3 size: 15 residues. In germline, CDR1 is SGHRS, CDR2 YFSETQ. The junction had 1 base not matched to a gene; V was cut back by 2 bases and J by 0 bases. The CDR3 loop is CASSLLADSYNEQFF. The CDR3 DNA reads as TGCGCCAGCAGCTTACTAGCGGACTCCTACAATGAGCAGTTCTTC.